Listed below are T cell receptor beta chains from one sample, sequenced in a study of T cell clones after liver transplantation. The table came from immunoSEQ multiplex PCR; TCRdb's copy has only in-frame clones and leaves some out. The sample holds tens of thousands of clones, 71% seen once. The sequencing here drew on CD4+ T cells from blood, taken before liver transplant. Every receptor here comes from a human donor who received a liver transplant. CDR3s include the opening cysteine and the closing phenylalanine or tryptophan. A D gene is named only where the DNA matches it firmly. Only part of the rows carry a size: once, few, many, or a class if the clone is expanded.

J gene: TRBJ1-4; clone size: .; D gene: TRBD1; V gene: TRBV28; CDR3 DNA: TGTGCCAGCAGTCCATTCCTTCGACAGGGGGAAAAACTGTTTTTT; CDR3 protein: CASSPFLRQGEKLFF
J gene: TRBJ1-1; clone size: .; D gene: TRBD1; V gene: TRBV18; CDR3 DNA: TGTGCCAGCTCATCGGACAGGGTTCCAAACACTGAAGCTTTCTTT; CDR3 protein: CASSSDRVPNTEAFF
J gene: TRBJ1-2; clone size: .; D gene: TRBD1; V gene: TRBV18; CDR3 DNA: TGTGCCAGCTCACCTGTGACAGGGACCAACTATGGCTACACCTTC; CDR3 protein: CASSPVTGTNYGYTF
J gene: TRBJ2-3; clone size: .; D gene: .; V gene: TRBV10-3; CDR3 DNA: TGTGCCATCAGTGAGTCGGTGGACTCTACAGATACGCAGTATTTT; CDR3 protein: CAISESVDSTDTQYF
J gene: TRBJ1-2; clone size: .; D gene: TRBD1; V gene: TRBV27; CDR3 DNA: TGTGCCAGCAGTGTATCCCGGGACAGGGTAGTTGGCTATGGCTACACCTTC; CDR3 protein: CASSVSRDRVVGYGYTF
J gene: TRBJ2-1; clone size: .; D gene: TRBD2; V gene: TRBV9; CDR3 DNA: TGTGCCAGCAGCGTAACTGTACTAGCGGGGGGGCACTACAATGAGCAGTTCTTC; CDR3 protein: CASSVTVLAGGHYNEQFF
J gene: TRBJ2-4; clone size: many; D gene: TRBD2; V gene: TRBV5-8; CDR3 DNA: TGTGCCAGCAGGGGGGAGGGATACATTCAGTACTTC; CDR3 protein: CASRGEGYIQYF
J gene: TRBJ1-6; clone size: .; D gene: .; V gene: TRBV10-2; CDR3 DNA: TGCGCCAGCAGTGAGACAGATAATTCACCCCTCCACTTT; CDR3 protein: CASSETDNSPLHF
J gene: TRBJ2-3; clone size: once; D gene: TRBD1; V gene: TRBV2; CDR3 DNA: TGTGCCAGCAGCGCCCAGCCTACCGGGACAGGGAAGTATTTT; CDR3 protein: CASSAQPTGTGKYF
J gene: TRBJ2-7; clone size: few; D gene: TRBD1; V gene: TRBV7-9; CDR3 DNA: TGTGCCAGCAGCCGGGACAGGGGGCGCGAGCAGTACTTC; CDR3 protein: CASSRDRGREQYF
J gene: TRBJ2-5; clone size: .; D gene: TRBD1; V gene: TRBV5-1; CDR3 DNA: TGCGCCAGCAGCTTGGATGGGACAGGGGCAGAGACCCAGTACTTC; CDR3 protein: CASSLDGTGAETQYF
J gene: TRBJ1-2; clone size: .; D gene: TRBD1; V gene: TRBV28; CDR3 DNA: TGTGCCACGGACAGGGAGTCGGCTGGCTACACCTTC; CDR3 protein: CATDRESAGYTF
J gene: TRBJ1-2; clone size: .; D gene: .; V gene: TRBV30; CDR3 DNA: TGTGCCTGGACGGCCAGGGGCGACTATGGCTACACCTTC; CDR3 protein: CAWTARGDYGYTF
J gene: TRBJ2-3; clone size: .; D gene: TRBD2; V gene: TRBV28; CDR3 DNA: TGTGCCAGCACTTCGGGGGGGCCAGCAGATACGCAGTATTTT; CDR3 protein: CASTSGGPADTQYF
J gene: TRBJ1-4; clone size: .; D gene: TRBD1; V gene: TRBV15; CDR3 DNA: TGTGCCACCAGCAGAGGGGGACAGGGGTTTGCAACTAATGAAAAACTGTTTTTT; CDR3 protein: CATSRGGQGFATNEKLFF
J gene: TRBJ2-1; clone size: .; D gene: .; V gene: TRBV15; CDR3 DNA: TGTGCCACCAGCAGAGACGGAGGGGGGGCGGCCTCGGATGAGCAGTTCTTC; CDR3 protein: CATSRDGGGAASDEQFF
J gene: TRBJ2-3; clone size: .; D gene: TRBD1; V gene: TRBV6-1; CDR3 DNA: TGTGCCAGCAGTGAAACAGGGGTCTCTAGCACAGATACGCAGTATTTT; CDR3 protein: CASSETGVSSTDTQYF
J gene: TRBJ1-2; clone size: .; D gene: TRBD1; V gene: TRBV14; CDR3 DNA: TGTGCCAGCAGCCCAGGGACAGGGGGCGACTACACCTTC; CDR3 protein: CASSPGTGGDYTF
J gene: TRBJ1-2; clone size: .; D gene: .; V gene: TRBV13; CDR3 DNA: TGTGCCAGCAGCTCTCATGGCACTAACTATGGCTACACCTTC; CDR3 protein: CASSSHGTNYGYTF
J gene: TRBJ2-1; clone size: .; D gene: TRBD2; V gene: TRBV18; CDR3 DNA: TGTGCCAGCTCACCACGAACTAGCGGGGGTGCGGATGAGCAGTTCTTC; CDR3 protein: CASSPRTSGGADEQFF
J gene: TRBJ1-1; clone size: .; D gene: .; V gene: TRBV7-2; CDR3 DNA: TGTGCCAGCAGCGTAGGGGGAGAAAACACTGAAGCTTTCTTT; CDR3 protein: CASSVGGENTEAFF
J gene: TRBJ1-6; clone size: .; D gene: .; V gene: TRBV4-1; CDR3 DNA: TGCGCCAGCAGCCAAGAGAAAATGGGGGCAGGGGTCAATTCACCCCTCCACTTT; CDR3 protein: CASSQEKMGAGVNSPLHF
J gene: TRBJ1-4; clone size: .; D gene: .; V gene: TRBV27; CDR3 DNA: TGTGCCAGCAGTTTATCGAGGGGACTCGGGGCTAGCTACGAAAAACTGTTTTTT; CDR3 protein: CASSLSRGLGASYEKLFF
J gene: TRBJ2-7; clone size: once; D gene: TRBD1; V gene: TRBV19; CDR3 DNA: TGTGCCAGTAGTGGACAGGGGGCTCATGAGCAGTACTTC; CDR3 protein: CASSGQGAHEQYF
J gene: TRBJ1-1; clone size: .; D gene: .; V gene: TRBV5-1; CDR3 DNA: TGCGCCAGCAGCGGGGATTCCGGGACAGAAGCTTTCTTT; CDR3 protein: CASSGDSGTEAFF
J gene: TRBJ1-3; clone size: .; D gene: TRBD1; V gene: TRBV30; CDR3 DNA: TGTGCCTGGAAGACAGGGGGAACTGGAAACACCATATATTTT; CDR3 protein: CAWKTGGTGNTIYF
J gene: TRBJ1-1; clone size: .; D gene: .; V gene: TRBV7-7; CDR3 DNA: TGTGCTAGCAGCTTAGACAAGAACACTGAAGCTTTCTTT; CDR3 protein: CASSLDKNTEAFF
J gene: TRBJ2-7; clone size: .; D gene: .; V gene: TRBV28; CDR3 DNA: TGTGCCAGCAGTTTACCGACAGACGAGCAGTACTTC; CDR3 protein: CASSLPTDEQYF
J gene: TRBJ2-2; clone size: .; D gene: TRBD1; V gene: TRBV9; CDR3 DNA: TGTGCCAGCAGCACAGGGGGTTTCACCGGGGAGCTGTTTTTT; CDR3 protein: CASSTGGFTGELFF
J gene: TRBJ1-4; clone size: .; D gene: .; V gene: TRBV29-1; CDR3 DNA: TGCAGCGTACGACAGAATAATGAAAAACTGTTTTTT; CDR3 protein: CSVRQNNEKLFF
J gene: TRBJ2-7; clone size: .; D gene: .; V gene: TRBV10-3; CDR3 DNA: TGTGCCATCAGTGAGTCGATGACAGCCTACGAGCAGTACTTC; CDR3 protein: CAISESMTAYEQYF
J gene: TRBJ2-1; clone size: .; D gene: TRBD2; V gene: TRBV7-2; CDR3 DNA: TGTGCCAGCAGCCCCACTAGCGGGGGACACTACAATGAGCAGTTCTTC; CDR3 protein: CASSPTSGGHYNEQFF
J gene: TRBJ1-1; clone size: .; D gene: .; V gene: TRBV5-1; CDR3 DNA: TGCGCCAGCAGCCCGGGTCATATTGTTACTGAAGCTTTCTTT; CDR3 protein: CASSPGHIVTEAFF
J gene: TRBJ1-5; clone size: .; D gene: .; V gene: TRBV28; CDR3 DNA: TGTGCCAGCAGAGCTGACAGGAATCAGCCCCAGCATTTT; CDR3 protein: CASRADRNQPQHF
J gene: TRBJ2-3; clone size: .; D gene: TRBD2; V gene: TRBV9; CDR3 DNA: TGTGCCAGCAGCGTTAGCGGGGGGTCGGGTACAGATACGCAGTATTTT; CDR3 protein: CASSVSGGSGTDTQYF
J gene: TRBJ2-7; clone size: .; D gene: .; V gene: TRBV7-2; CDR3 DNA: TGTGCCAGCAGCGTATCCTCGACCGGGACTCCCGAGCAGTACTTC; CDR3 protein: CASSVSSTGTPEQYF
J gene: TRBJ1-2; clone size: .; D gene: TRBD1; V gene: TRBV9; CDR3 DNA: TGTGCCAGCAGCGTAGGTGCAGGGGGAAGGACGGGCTATGGCTACACCTTC; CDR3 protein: CASSVGAGGRTGYGYTF
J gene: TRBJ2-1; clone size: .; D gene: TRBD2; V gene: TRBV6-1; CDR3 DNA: TGTGCCAGCAGTGAAGCGGGACTAGCGTACAATGAGCAGTTCTTC; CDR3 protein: CASSEAGLAYNEQFF
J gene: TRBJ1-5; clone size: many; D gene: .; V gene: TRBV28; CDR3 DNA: TGTGCCAGCAGTTCCGGGGGGAGGACAAATCAGCCCCAGCATTTT; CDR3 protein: CASSSGGRTNQPQHF
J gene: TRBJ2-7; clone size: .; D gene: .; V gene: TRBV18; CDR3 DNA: TGTGCCAGCTCACCATTAGAGACAGGCAACGAGCAGTACTTC; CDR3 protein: CASSPLETGNEQYF
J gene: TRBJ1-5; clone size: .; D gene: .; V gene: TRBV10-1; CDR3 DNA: TGCGCCAGCAGTGTCGGGGGGGATCAGCCCCAGCATTTT; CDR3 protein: CASSVGGDQPQHF
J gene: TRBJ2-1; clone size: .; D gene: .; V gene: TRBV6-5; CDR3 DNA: TGTGCCAGCAGCCGCAGTATTACGGGGGTCGAGCAGTTCTTC; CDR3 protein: CASSRSITGVEQFF
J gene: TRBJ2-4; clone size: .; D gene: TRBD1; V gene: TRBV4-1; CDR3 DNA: TGCGCCAGCAGCCGAGGACAGGGGACCAAAAACATTCAGTACTTC; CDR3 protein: CASSRGQGTKNIQYF
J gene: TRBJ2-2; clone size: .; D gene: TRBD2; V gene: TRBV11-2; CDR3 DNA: TGTGCCAGCAGCGACCAACTAGCGGGGAACACCGGGGAGCTGTTTTTT; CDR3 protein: CASSDQLAGNTGELFF
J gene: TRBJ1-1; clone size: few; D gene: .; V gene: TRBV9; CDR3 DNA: TGTGCCAGCAGCGTATGGCAGGGTAACACTGAAGCTTTCTTT; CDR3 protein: CASSVWQGNTEAFF
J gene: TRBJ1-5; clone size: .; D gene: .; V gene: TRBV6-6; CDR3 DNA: TGTGCCAGCAGTTTGTGGCATAGCAATCAGCCCCAGCATTTT; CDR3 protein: CASSLWHSNQPQHF
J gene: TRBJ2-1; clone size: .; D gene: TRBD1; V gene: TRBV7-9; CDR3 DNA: TGTGCCAGCAGCTTAGGGGACAGCCTATACAATGAGCAGTTCTTC; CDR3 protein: CASSLGDSLYNEQFF